Listed below are T cell receptor beta chains from one sample, sequenced in a study of human T cells and chemical hapten exposure. TCRdb called the RACE reads again in MiXCR, with one record for every CDR3 protein. This table holds hundreds of thousands of distinct CDR3 sequences, roughly 6.3% found once. Sequenced here: whole blood, sampled in connection with sensitization to the hapten diphenylcyclopropenone (DPC). The source of these receptors is a woman aged 18 to 35 with alopecia areata. Some clones in this sample may be carry-over from other donors' samples. CDR3s include the opening cysteine and the closing phenylalanine or tryptophan. The D gene is left open where the match is weak. The size field is filled for only some rows; it gives once, few, many or a size class.

>-|TRBD2|TRBJ2-3|TRBV6-2/TRBV6-3
CASRPPPGGYTDTQYF
TGTGCCAGCCGTCCCCCTCCCGGGGGGTATACAGATACGCAGTATTTT
>-|-|TRBJ1-2|TRBV28
CASSLKSVGYTF
TGTGCCAGCAGTTTAAAATCCGTGGGCTACACCTTC
>many|-|TRBJ1-1|TRBV7-2
CASSPGGANTEAFF
TGTGCCAGCAGCCCGGGGGGGGCTAACACTGAAGCTTTCTTT
>few|-|TRBJ2-1|TRBV7-3
CASSLWIGGTEQFF
TGTGCCAGCAGCTTATGGATTGGGGGGACAGAGCAGTTCTTC
>-|TRBD1|TRBJ1-2|TRBV10-3
CAISESVGRDRALYGYTF
TGTGCCATCAGTGAGTCCGTAGGAAGGGACAGGGCGCTCTATGGCTACACCTTC
>many|TRBD2|TRBJ2-7|TRBV20-1
CSASGTSGSIAYEQYF
TGCAGTGCTAGCGGGACTAGCGGCTCGATAGCCTACGAGCAGTACTTC
>-|TRBD1|TRBJ2-5|TRBV7-9
CASSTGSGGRETQYF
TGTGCCAGCAGCACCGGATCAGGGGGCAGGGAGACCCAGTACTTC
>few|-|TRBJ1-6|TRBV21-1
CASSKGTFYNSPLHF
TGTGCCAGCAGCAAGGGAACCTTTTATAATTCACCCCTCCACTTT
>many|-|TRBJ2-7|TRBV12-3/TRBV12-4
CASSLGEYGEQYF
TGTGCCAGCAGTTTAGGAGAGTACGGGGAGCAGTACTTC
>many|TRBD2|TRBJ2-3|TRBV7-2
CASSSRLAGDRTDTQYF
TGTGCCAGCAGTTCGAGACTAGCGGGGGACCGCACAGATACGCAGTATTTT
>-|-|TRBJ1-1|TRBV20-1
CSARDIGRGVTEAFF
TGCAGTGCTAGAGATATTGGCAGGGGAGTGACTGAAGCTTTCTTT
>-|TRBD1|TRBJ2-1|TRBV7-9
CASSSPRDGTGLYNEQFF
TGTGCCAGCAGCTCCCCCCGCGACGGGACAGGGCTATACAATGAGCAGTTCTTC
>many|-|TRBJ1-1|TRBV2
CASSEDVHGTDFSFF
TGTGCCAGCAGTGAAGACGTGCATGGGACGGATTTTTCTTTCTTT
>many|-|TRBJ2-7|TRBV6-5
CASTLGGGSSYEQYF
TGTGCCAGCACCCTTGGCGGGGGCAGCTCCTACGAGCAGTACTTC
>-|-|TRBJ2-1|TRBV4-3
CASSQDYRRWNEQFF
TGCGCCAGCAGCCAAGATTACAGGCGGTGGAATGAGCAGTTCTTC
>-|-|TRBJ2-1|TRBV21-1
CASSKRRGRAYSTNEQFF
TGTGCCAGCAGCAAAAGGAGGGGCAGGGCTTACAGTACGAATGAGCAGTTCTTC
>many|TRBD1|TRBJ2-1|TRBV29-1
CSVTEDRGEFF
TGCAGCGTTACCGAGGACAGGGGTGAGTTCTTC
>many|-|TRBJ1-1|TRBV5-1
CASRVLEGNTEAFF
TGCGCCAGCAGGGTCCTTGAGGGGAACACTGAAGCTTTCTTT
>few|-|TRBJ1-4|TRBV5-8
CASSLAGRKNEKLFF
TGTGCCAGCAGCTTGGCCGGACGGAAGAATGAAAAACTGTTTTTT
>many|TRBD1|TRBJ1-2|TRBV4-3
CASSQGDRVYGYTF
TGCGCCAGCAGCCAGGGGGACAGGGTCTATGGCTACACCTTC
>many|-|TRBJ2-3|TRBV4-2
CASSQETSQRSSTDTQYF
TGTGCCAGCAGCCAAGAAACGTCCCAGCGGAGTAGCACAGATACGCAGTATTTT
>-|-|TRBJ2-2|TRBV11-3
CASSAYRVPGELFF
TGTGCCAGCAGCGCCTACAGGGTCCCCGGGGAGCTGTTTTTT
>few|-|TRBJ1-2|TRBV10-3
CAISESTSGSSNYGYTF
TGTGCCATCAGTGAGTCGACATCCGGGAGTTCTAACTATGGCTACACCTTC
>few|TRBD1|TRBJ2-4|TRBV7-2
CASSFSGGSAKNIQYF
TGTGCCAGCAGCTTCTCAGGGGGTAGCGCCAAAAACATTCAGTACTTC
>few|TRBD1|TRBJ1-3|TRBV6-6
CASRRTGEGNTIYF
TGTGCCAGCAGAAGGACAGGCGAGGGAAACACCATATATTTT
>-|-|TRBJ2-7|TRBV12-3/TRBV12-4
CASSPLQGRSSYEQYF
TGTGCCAGCAGTCCGCTACAGGGCCGATCATCCTACGAGCAGTACTTC
>many|TRBD1|TRBJ1-5|TRBV19
CASKRDSTLNQPQHF
TGTGCCAGTAAGCGGGACAGTACCCTAAATCAGCCCCAGCATTTT
>few|-|TRBJ2-5|TRBV9
CASSVGASNRETQYF
TGTGCCAGCAGCGTAGGGGCTAGCAATAGGGAGACCCAGTACTTC
>-|-|TRBJ1-6|TRBV7-2
CASSGNWQVNSPLHF
TGTGCCAGCAGCGGCAACTGGCAGGTGAATTCACCCCTCCACTTT